This entry lists 3 T cell receptor beta chains sequenced from one sample in a study of T cells after yellow fever vaccination. TCRdb re-called the 5' RACE reads through MiXCR, storing one row per CDR3 protein. The top ten hold approximately 2.4% of the sample, which has under 200,000 distinct CDR3 sequences, approximately 6.7% seen once. Material: CD4+ T cells sorted from PBMCs, obtained 4 to 6 days after the first yellow fever vaccination. The receptors here all came from a man younger than 35 who received the YFV17D yellow fever vaccine.

This clonotype was seen many times. The rearrangement links TRBV7-2 to TRBJ1-3, with D uncertain. Per the germline V gene, CDR1 is SGHTA and CDR2 is FQGNSA. This CDR3 is built from 14 residues. V gave up 1 base and J gave up 0 bases, with 4 bases separating them. This CDR3 is CASSLEHSGNTIYF. The CDR3 DNA reads as TGTGCCAGCAGCTTAGAGCACTCTGGAAACACCATATATTTT.

This sequence joins TRBV12-5 and TRBJ2-7, with no clear D. The germline CDR1 and CDR2 sequences are LGHNT and FRNRAP. The CDR3 has 17 residues. V was clipped by 6 bases and J by 9 bases, with 30 bases between them. CDR3 sequence reads: CASGSRHEKYYYERQYF. The CDR3 DNA sequence: TGTGCTAGTGGGTCAAGACACGAAAAATACTACTACGAGCGGCAGTACTTC.

This clonotype was found a few times. This chain links TRBV18 with TRBJ2-7, with D unclear. Trimming stripped 1 base from V and 2 bases from J, with 6 bases between. From germline, CDR1 is KGHSH and CDR2 LQKENI. This CDR3 spans 13 amino acids. As DNA, the CDR3 is TGTGCCAGCTCACCACAGGGTACCTACGAGCAGTACGTC. Its protein product is CASSPQGTYEQYV.